The rows below give T cell receptor beta chains drawn from one sample of a study of blood T cells in healthy people across ages. TCRdb itself ran the 5' RACE reads through MiXCR, one entry per CDR3 protein. Here the sample spans 850,000 to 1,000,000 distinct CDR3 sequences, 40% to 60% being singletons. The sequenced sample consisted of blood. The receptors were gathered from a man aged 25 to 40 in good health. CDR3s include the opening cysteine and the closing phenylalanine or tryptophan. Fields, in order: clone size, D gene, V gene, J gene, CDR3 protein, CDR3 DNA. D genes are given only for firm matches. Expanded clones get a size class; other rows say once, few or many, or leave the size out.

.	TRBD2	TRBV20-1	TRBJ2-5	CSARVPSGPQETQYF	TGCAGTGCTAGGGTTCCTAGCGGCCCGCAAGAGACCCAGTACTTC
.	TRBD2	TRBV7-6	TRBJ2-5	CASSLGRLAGYQETQYF	TGTGCCAGCAGCTTAGGCAGACTAGCGGGGTACCAAGAGACCCAGTACTTC
.	.	TRBV5-1	TRBJ1-1	CASSLEGLQEAFF	TGCGCCAGCAGCTTGGAAGGGCTTCAAGAAGCTTTCTTT
.	.	TRBV6-2/TRBV6-3	TRBJ1-1	CASSYSTTGWTEAFF	TGTGCCAGCAGTTATTCTACCACAGGGTGGACTGAAGCTTTCTTT
.	.	TRBV20-1	TRBJ2-3	CSARLSGGADTQYF	TGCAGTGCTAGGTTGTCAGGGGGGGCAGATACGCAGTATTTT
.	TRBD1	TRBV5-1	TRBJ2-1	CASSPDGTVYEQFF	TGCGCCAGCAGCCCCGATGGGACAGTCTATGAGCAGTTCTTC
.	.	TRBV21-1	TRBJ2-4	CASSKHGTLAKNIQYF	TGTGCCAGCAGCAAACACGGAACTTTAGCCAAAAACATTCAGTACTTC
.	.	TRBV9	TRBJ2-7	CASSAGTSNEQYF	TGTGCCAGCAGCGCCGGGACATCGAACGAGCAGTACTTC
many	.	TRBV5-1	TRBJ2-1	CASSSVEGSSYNEQFF	TGCGCCAGCAGCTCGGTTGAAGGGAGCTCCTACAATGAGCAGTTCTTC
few	TRBD2	TRBV5-1	TRBJ2-7	CASSRLGEGYEQYF	TGCGCCAGCAGCCGCCTCGGGGAGGGCTACGAGCAGTACTTC
once	.	TRBV30	TRBJ2-2	CAWARTGTSNTGELFF	TGTGCCTGGGCTAGAACCGGGACCAGCAACACCGGGGAGCTGTTTTTT
few	TRBD1	TRBV4-1	TRBJ1-1	CASSKTGGSTEAFF	TGCGCCAGCAGCAAAACAGGGGGTAGCACTGAAGCTTTCTTT
.	.	TRBV5-1	TRBJ2-3	CASSRIVSTDTQYF	TGCGCCAGCAGCCGGATCGTAAGCACAGATACGCAGTATTTT
few	TRBD2	TRBV6-4	TRBJ2-5	CASRAGTSGGPGKETQYF	TGTGCCAGCAGAGCCGGGACTAGCGGGGGCCCTGGAAAAGAGACCCAGTACTTC
.	.	TRBV20-1	TRBJ2-7	CSAPRPSREAYEQYF	TGCAGTGCTCCAAGACCGTCCAGAGAGGCCTACGAGCAGTACTTC
.	.	TRBV6-1	TRBJ2-3	CASSVNADTQYF	TGTGCCAGCAGTGTAAACGCAGATACGCAGTATTTT
.	.	TRBV6-1	TRBJ2-2	CASTMRAGANTGELFF	TGTGCCAGCACCATGAGGGCAGGTGCTAACACCGGGGAGCTGTTTTTT
many	TRBD2	TRBV4-2	TRBJ2-1	CASSQDVRGVGREQFF	TGTGCCAGCAGCCAAGATGTTCGGGGGGTAGGCCGGGAGCAGTTCTTC
.	.	TRBV10-3	TRBJ1-4	CAISASGSNEKLFF	TGTGCCATCAGTGCCTCCGGGAGCAATGAAAAACTGTTTTTT
.	.	TRBV14	TRBJ2-6	CASSLVGVANVLTF	TGTGCCAGCAGCCTGGTGGGTGTGGCCAACGTCCTGACTTTC
.	.	TRBV21-1	TRBJ1-1	CASSKGGERENTEAFF	TGTGCCAGCAGCAAAGGGGGGGAGAGGGAGAACACTGAAGCTTTCTTT
many	.	TRBV7-2	TRBJ2-1	CASSLGQNNEQFF	TGTGCCAGCAGCTTAGGACAGAACAATGAGCAGTTCTTC
.	.	TRBV7-9	TRBJ1-2	CASSLVWGGYTF	TGTGCCAGCAGCTTAGTTTGGGGTGGCTACACCTTC
.	.	TRBV7-9	TRBJ2-3	CASDPGQVITDTQYF	TGTGCCAGCGACCCTGGACAAGTTATCACAGATACGCAGTATTTT
few	.	TRBV12-3/TRBV12-4	TRBJ1-2	CASRWDGHYGYTF	TGTGCCAGCAGATGGGACGGCCACTATGGCTACACCTTC
few	.	TRBV29-1	TRBJ2-7	CSVSEIYEQYF	TGCAGCGTTTCCGAGATCTACGAGCAGTACTTC
.	TRBD1	TRBV7-8	TRBJ2-1	CASSQQGSAYNEQFF	TGTGCCAGCAGCCAACAGGGGAGTGCCTACAATGAGCAGTTCTTC
.	.	TRBV29-1	TRBJ2-7	CSVGGSPYEQYF	TGCAGCGTGGGGGGTAGCCCCTACGAGCAGTACTTC
few	.	TRBV9	TRBJ2-3	CASSVAGAITDTQYF	TGTGCCAGCAGCGTAGCGGGGGCGATCACAGATACGCAGTATTTT
.	TRBD1	TRBV28	TRBJ1-5	CASSPTGGINQPQHF	TGTGCCAGCAGTCCGACAGGGGGCATCAATCAGCCCCAGCATTTT
.	.	TRBV6-5	TRBJ2-7	CASSSARASYNEQYF	TGTGCCAGCAGTTCAGCAAGGGCGAGTTACAATGAGCAGTACTTC
.	.	TRBV6-2/TRBV6-3	TRBJ2-7	CASSYVKEGEQYF	TGTGCCAGCAGTTACGTCAAGGAGGGCGAGCAGTACTTC
few	.	TRBV7-9	TRBJ2-1	CASSPHMRTVTEQFF	TGTGCCAGCAGCCCACATATGCGGACGGTTACAGAACAGTTCTTC
.	.	TRBV20-1	TRBJ2-7	CSVPGEGIPGEQYF	TGCAGTGTCCCAGGGGAGGGGATTCCGGGCGAGCAGTACTTC
.	.	TRBV29-1	TRBJ2-7	CSVRGTIGDEQYF	TGCAGCGTTAGGGGGACTATAGGGGACGAGCAGTACTTC
.	TRBD2	TRBV12-3/TRBV12-4	TRBJ2-3	CASSLAGGFGTQYF	TGTGCCAGCAGCCTGGCGGGGGGGTTTGGTACGCAGTATTTT
.	TRBD2	TRBV2	TRBJ2-1	CASSEHRGGEYKQQFF	TGTGCCAGCAGTGAACACCGCGGGGGGGAATACAAACAGCAGTTCTTC
many	.	TRBV27	TRBJ2-3	CASSVSSTDTQYF	TGTGCCAGCAGTGTCTCTAGCACAGATACGCAGTATTTT
few	TRBD1	TRBV6-1	TRBJ1-5	CASSPGRQGLSNQPQHF	TGTGCCAGCAGCCCGGGACGACAGGGATTAAGCAATCAGCCCCAGCATTTT
.	.	TRBV21-1	TRBJ1-1	CASSNGGSLDTEAFF	TGTGCCAGCAGCAATGGGGGCTCCCTGGACACTGAAGCTTTCTTT
once	TRBD1	TRBV20-1	TRBJ2-7	CSASAGGPYEQYF	TGCAGTGCTTCGGCAGGGGGCCCCTACGAGCAGTACTTC
.	TRBD2	TRBV29-1	TRBJ2-3	CSGTGTSISTSTDTQYF	TGCAGCGGCACCGGGACTAGCATTTCGACTAGCACAGATACGCAGTATTTT
few	.	TRBV6-2/TRBV6-3	TRBJ2-7	CASNGQNNYEQYF	TGTGCCAGCAACGGGCAAAACAATTACGAGCAGTACTTC
few	.	TRBV20-1	TRBJ2-5	CSATSLSSHQETQYF	TGCAGTGCGACGAGTTTGAGCAGCCACCAAGAGACCCAGTACTTC
.	.	TRBV30	TRBJ1-3	CAWTRGAGNTIYF	TGTGCCTGGACCAGGGGAGCTGGAAACACCATATATTTT
few	TRBD2	TRBV6-1	TRBJ2-3	CAGGRRSTDTQYF	TGTGCCGGCGGGAGGCGGAGCACAGATACGCAGTATTTT
.	TRBD2	TRBV7-2	TRBJ2-7	CASSPPHGTSPIGFSYEQYF	TGTGCCAGCAGCCCCCCGCACGGGACTAGTCCCATCGGTTTCTCCTACGAGCAGTACTTC
many	TRBD1	TRBV4-3	TRBJ1-6	CASSPSQGESSPLHF	TGCGCCAGCAGCCCGTCCCAGGGGGAGAGTTCACCCCTCCACTTT
few	.	TRBV7-2	TRBJ2-7	CASSPSEGAVYEQYF	TGTGCCAGCAGCCCCAGTGAAGGGGCGGTGTACGAGCAGTACTTC
.	TRBD1	TRBV29-1	TRBJ2-1	CSVEFVGQGSYNEQFF	TGCAGCGTTGAATTCGTGGGACAGGGCTCCTACAATGAGCAGTTCTTC
.	.	TRBV29-1	TRBJ1-2	CSVAEGPFGYTF	TGCAGCGTTGCGGAGGGGCCCTTTGGGTACACCTTC
.	.	TRBV9	TRBJ2-3	CASSPPPWTMRTDTQYF	TGTGCCAGCAGCCCTCCGCCCTGGACCATGAGGACGGATACGCAGTATTTT
.	.	TRBV7-9	TRBJ1-1	CASSAWDGYTEAFF	TGTGCCAGCAGCGCGTGGGACGGGTACACTGAAGCTTTCTTT
.	TRBD1	TRBV27	TRBJ2-7	CASGKGQGREQYF	TGTGCCAGCGGAAAGGGACAGGGGAGGGAGCAGTACTTC
.	TRBD1	TRBV20-1	TRBJ1-2	CSAPDRDYGYTF	TGCAGTGCCCCGGACAGGGACTATGGCTACACCTTC
.	.	TRBV27	TRBJ2-1	CASGFWRGRAEQFF	TGTGCCAGCGGGTTTTGGAGGGGGCGCGCTGAGCAGTTCTTC